This T cell receptor beta chain was observed in a study of CD8 T cells in ankylosing spondylitis. Study results and caveats: Several highly homologous variants made up a TCR beta motif that seemed to typify ankylosing spondylitis blood.

This clonotype has a count of ten or more. Its matching antigen is unknown. The CDR3 loop spans 15 amino acids. The germline V gene has CDR1 SGHRS and CDR2 YFSETQ. V lost 2 bases and J lost 3, with 12 bases in between. Libraries for TCR beta were made by quantitative 5'-RACE with molecular barcodes. TCRdb reanalysed the 5' RACE reads using MiXCR and keeps one entry per CDR3 protein. The repertoire holds under 250,000 distinct CDR3 sequences, with 20% to 30% as singletons. Source material: blood, either unsorted or a sorted T cell fraction (not recorded which). The J gene is TRBJ2-1, the V gene TRBV5-1; no definite D call. The receptor was derived from a male donor with ankylosing spondylitis or in good health (not recorded which). CDR3 in DNA: TGCGCCAGCAGCTTTGGGCTCGACGGCTACAATGAGCAGTTCTTC. Its translation is CASSFGLDGYNEQFF.